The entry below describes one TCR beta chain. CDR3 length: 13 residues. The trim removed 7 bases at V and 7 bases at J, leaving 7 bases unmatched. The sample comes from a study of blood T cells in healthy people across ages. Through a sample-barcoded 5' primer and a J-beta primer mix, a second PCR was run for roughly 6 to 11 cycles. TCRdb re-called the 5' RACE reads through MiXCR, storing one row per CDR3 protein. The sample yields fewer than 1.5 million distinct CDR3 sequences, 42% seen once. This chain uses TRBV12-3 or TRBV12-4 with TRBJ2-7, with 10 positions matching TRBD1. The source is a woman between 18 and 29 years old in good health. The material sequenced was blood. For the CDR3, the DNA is TGTGCCAGCACCGACAGGGGGCAAGGAGAGCAGTACTTC. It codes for CASTDRGQGEQYF.